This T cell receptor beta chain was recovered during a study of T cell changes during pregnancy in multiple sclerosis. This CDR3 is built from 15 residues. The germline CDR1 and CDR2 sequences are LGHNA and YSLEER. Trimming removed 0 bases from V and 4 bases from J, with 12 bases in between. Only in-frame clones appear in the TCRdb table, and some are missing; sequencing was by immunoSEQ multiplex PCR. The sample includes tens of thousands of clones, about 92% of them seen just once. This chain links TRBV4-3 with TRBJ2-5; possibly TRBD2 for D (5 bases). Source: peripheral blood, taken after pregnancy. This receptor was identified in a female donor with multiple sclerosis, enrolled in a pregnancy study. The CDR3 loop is CASSQERASGETQYF. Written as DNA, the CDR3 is TGCGCCAGCAGCCAAGAAAGGGCCAGCGGAGAGACCCAGTACTTC.